The clone carrying this TCR beta chain was found many times. Its antigen is not known. Researchers made TCR cDNA using 5'RACE template switching, and this step added a universal primer site and UMIs. TCRdb re-derived calls from the 5' RACE reads in MiXCR, one entry per CDR3 protein. The sample gives about 130,000 distinct CDR3 sequences, approximately 8.4% of which show up once; 30% to 40% is in the top ten. These data come from a study of T cells after yellow fever vaccination. Whole-study results and caveats: In post-booster samples, most primary-vaccination clones reappeared (about 95% CD4, 88% CD8).

The germline gives CDR1 SQVTM, CDR2 ANQGSEA. The CDR3 consists of 14 residues. V was clipped by 1 base and J by 0 bases; unmatched bases: 2. The sample consisted of CD8+ T cells sorted from PBMCs, taken on the day of the yellow fever booster vaccination. The V call is TRBV29-1, the J call TRBJ1-2, with 7 positions matching TRBD1. The clonotype comes from a man aged 18-30 years who received the YFV17D yellow fever vaccine. The CDR3 DNA is TGCAGCGTTGAAGGACAGGGCCCTAACTATGGCTACACCTTC. Translating gives CSVEGQGPNYGYTF.